This T cell receptor (beta chain) was sequenced in a study of cytomegalovirus exposure and HLA in healthy donors. Of note for this clone: Its antigen is unidentified.

Each of the donors was a healthy bone marrow donor. The primer mix had 60 Vbeta and 13 Jbeta primers. Repertoires were generated with immunoSEQ multiplex PCR, while TCRdb's copy carries only in-frame clones and drops some. This table has approximately 160,000 clones, approximately 79% appearing once. Deletions cut 1 base from V and 1 base from J, with 10 bases between. Per the germline V gene, CDR1 is MGHRA and CDR2 is YSYEKL. The CDR3 consists of 15 residues. Study-wide points: Investigators reported over 150 TCR beta chains as tied to cytomegalovirus. Rarity marked most TCR sequences, yet some public TCRs occurred in many donors.

The receptor was isolated from a human donor in good health. This chain links TRBV4-1 with TRBJ1-1; D possibly corresponds to TRBD1 (5 bases). Material: PBMCs. The CDR3 region is CASSQGRQPNTEAFF. The CDR3 DNA reads as TGCGCCAGCAGCCAAGGAAGACAGCCGAACACTGAAGCTTTCTTT.